The TCR beta chain described here comes from a study of regulatory T cells in long-lasting Graves disease. In building TCR beta libraries, iRepertoire HTBI primers were used together with Arm-PCR of CDR3 regions. TCRdb re-called the multiplex PCR reads with MiXCR, one entry per CDR3 protein. The sample has 400,000 to 500,000 distinct CDR3 sequences, under 25% seen once. Time point of the sample: persistent/refractory GD, antithyroid drugs over 5 years with positive TRAb. After RNA was extracted from PBMCs, the TCR library was made from it. Per germline, CDR1 GTSNPN and CDR2 SVGIG (reference sequence). The CDR3 consists of 15 residues. V lost 1 base and J lost 3; bases outside the gene matches: 3.

The sample consisted of peripheral blood mononuclear cells (PBMCs), taken when the disease was refractory, from a patient treated with antithyroid drugs. The chain carries TRBV30 and TRBJ2-7, with 13 bases lining up with TRBD2. The receptor was derived from a female donor with Graves disease. This CDR3 is CAWSAGLAGDYEQYF. CDR3 in DNA: TGTGCCTGGAGTGCCGGACTAGCGGGGGACTACGAGCAGTACTTC.